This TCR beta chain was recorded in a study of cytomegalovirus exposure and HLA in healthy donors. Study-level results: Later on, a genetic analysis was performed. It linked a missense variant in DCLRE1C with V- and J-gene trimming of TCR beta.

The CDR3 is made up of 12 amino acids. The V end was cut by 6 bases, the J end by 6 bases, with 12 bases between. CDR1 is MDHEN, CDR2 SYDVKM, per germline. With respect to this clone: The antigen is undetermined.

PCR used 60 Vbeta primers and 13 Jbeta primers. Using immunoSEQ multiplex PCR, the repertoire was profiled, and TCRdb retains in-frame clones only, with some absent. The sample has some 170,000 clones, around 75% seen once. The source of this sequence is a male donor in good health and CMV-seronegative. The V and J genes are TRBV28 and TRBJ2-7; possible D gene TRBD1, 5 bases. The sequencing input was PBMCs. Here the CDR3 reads CASSDSPGEQYF. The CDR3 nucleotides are TGTGCCAGCAGCGACAGCCCGGGCGAGCAGTACTTC. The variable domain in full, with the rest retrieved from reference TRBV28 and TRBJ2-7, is DVKVTQSSRYLVKRTGEKVFLECVQDMDHENMFWYRQDPGLGLRLIYFSYDVKMKEKGDIPEGYSVSREKKERFSLILESASTNQTSMYLCASSDSPGEQYFGPGTRLTVT.